This TCR beta chain was sequenced during a study of Tregs in tolerant kidney transplant recipients. Mixed chimerism was transient after nonmyeloablative marrow transplants from related graft donors. The germline V gene has CDR1 LNHDA and CDR2 SQIVND (reference sequence). V lost 2 bases to trimming and J lost 0 bases, with 7 bases between them. CDR3 size: 14 residues. As regards this clone: The read is 3 residues too short to cover the CDR3 end, so that end is filled in from the germline J gene.

Profiled with immunoSEQ multiplex PCR; TCRdb holds only in-frame clones, not every one. The sample spans 13,000 to 15,000 clones; the ten largest clones claim about 26%. The chain combines TRBV19 with TRBJ1-2; D gene ambiguous. Material: CD8+ T cells from blood (PBMCs), obtained 6 months after the transplant. The TCR originated in a human patient who received a combined kidney and bone marrow transplant. Some T cells may be transferred from the graft donor. The CDR3 DNA, read in part, is TGTGCCAGTAGTATATATTCAGCTAACTATGGC. It specifies CASSIYSANYG. In full, the CDR3 reads CASSIYSANYGYTF.